The 28 T cell receptor beta chains listed next were all sequenced from one sample in a study of T cells in Graves' hyperthyroidism and ophthalmopathy. RNA transcripts served as the template for amplifying TCR beta CDR3 regions. First-round RT-PCR targeting the TCR CDR3 was performed with the HTBI primer set. TCRdb re-called the multiplex PCR reads through MiXCR, storing one row per CDR3 protein. The repertoire has approximately 600,000 distinct CDR3 sequences, 15% to 20% of them found once; the top ten carry around 4%. The sample was blood. The receptors shown here come from a woman in her 30s with Graves' hyperthyroidism.

This clonotype occurred a few times. J is TRBJ1-4 and V is TRBV4-1; D is undetermined. This CDR3 contains 14 residues. The germline V and J ends were trimmed by 1 base and 4 bases, with 7 bases remaining between them. Germline CDR1 MGHRA, CDR2 YSYEKL. This CDR3 reads CASSQVGNNEKLFF. In DNA form, the CDR3 reads TGCGCCAGCAGCCAAGTAGGGAATAATGAAAAACTGTTTTTT.

This clonotype has a count of ten or more. V gene TRBV24-1 combines with J gene TRBJ2-7; D not certain. The CDR3 consists of 15 residues. V lost 5 bases, J lost 0 bases, and 13 bases lay in between. CDR1 KGHDR and CDR2 SFDVKD come from the germline V gene. CDR3 residues: CATSGRAQDSYEQYF. The CDR3 DNA reads TGTGCCACCAGTGGACGGGCGCAAGACTCCTACGAGCAGTACTTC.

This clonotype was found a few times. J is TRBJ2-5 and V is TRBV30; 8 nucleotides agree with TRBD1. Germline V gene sequence: CDR1 GTSNPN, CDR2 SVGIG (reference sequence). Trimming removed 3 bases from V and 2 bases from J; junction bases left unmatched: 5. This CDR3 is 14 amino acids long. The CDR3 sequence is CAWREQGGQETQYF. The CDR3 coding sequence is TGTGCCTGGAGGGAACAGGGGGGTCAAGAGACCCAGTACTTC.

This clonotype has ten or more counts. V is TRBV13 and J is TRBJ2-7, with TRBD2 as a possible D gene (5 bases). The CDR3 runs 14 residues. CDR1 is PRHDT and CDR2 is FYEKMQ in the germline V gene (reference sequence). Trimming removed 5 bases from V and 0 bases from J, with 11 bases in between. CDR3 region: CASSRGRGSYEQYF. The CDR3 DNA follows: TGTGCCAGCAGCAGAGGGAGAGGCTCCTACGAGCAGTACTTC.

Many counts were recorded for this clonotype. The chain recombines TRBV18 with TRBJ1-1; D is undetermined. This CDR3 is built from 14 residues. V gave up 2 bases and J gave up 5 bases, with 12 bases separating them. CDR1 is KGHSH, CDR2 LQKENI, per germline. In DNA, the CDR3 is TGTGCCAGCTCACCAGGCTCTCAGCCGACTGAAGCTTTCTTT. Protein product: CASSPGSQPTEAFF.

This clonotype was counted ten times or more. For the CDR3, the DNA is TGTGCCAGCAGAACTCACAATCAGCCCCAGCATTTT. Amino acids: CASRTHNQPQHF. The chain couples TRBV28 to TRBJ1-5, with D hard to call. The CDR3 has 12 residues. V lost 6 bases to trimming and J lost 3 bases, with 6 bases between them. CDR1 MDHEN and CDR2 SYDVKM come from the germline V gene.

This chain uses TRBV7-2 with TRBJ1-2; D might be TRBD1 (5 bases). There are 14 residues in the CDR3. V gave up 3 bases and J gave up 5 bases, with 13 bases separating them. Germline values: CDR1 SGHTA, CDR2 FQGNSA. CDR3 DNA: TGTGCCAGCAGCTTTATGCAGGGTGGTTATGGCTACACCTTC. Translation gives CASSFMQGGYGYTF. The full variable domain, in which reference TRBV7-2 and TRBJ1-2 provide the parts outside the CDR3, is GAGVSQSPSNKVTEKGKDVELRCDPISGHTALYWYRQSLGQGLEFLIYFQGNSAPDKSGLPSDRFSAERTGGSVSTLTIQRTQQEDSAVYLCASSFMQGGYGYTFGSGTRLTVV.

This clonotype was seen once. This chain uses TRBV19 with TRBJ2-1; D possibly matches TRBD1 or TRBD2 (5 bases each). This CDR3 is built from 14 residues. The V gene lost 4 bases and the J gene lost 10 bases, with 17 bases spanning the gap. Germline V CDR1 and CDR2: LNHDA, SQIVND (reference sequence). In nucleotides, the CDR3 is TGTGCCAGTAGTACGCCCCGGGACGGCTTGGAGCAGTTCTTC. Amino acid sequence: CASSTPRDGLEQFF.

The chain recombines TRBV30 with TRBJ1-5, with D hard to call. Trimming stripped 0 bases from V and 5 bases from J, with 5 bases between. CDR3 length: 12 amino acids. In germline, CDR1 is GTSNPN, CDR2 SVGIG (reference sequence). The CDR3 here is CAWSVNHQPQHF. CDR3 in DNA: TGTGCCTGGAGTGTAAACCATCAGCCCCAGCATTTT.

Ten or more counts support this clonotype. The rearrangement uses TRBV7-3 and TRBJ2-1, with TRBD2 matching over 7 bases. This CDR3 spans 13 amino acids. Trimming cost V 1 base and J 7 bases; bases outside gene matches: 1. CDR1 is SGHTA, CDR2 FQGTGA, per germline. The CDR3 region has the DNA TGTGCCAGCAGCTTAATTAGCGGGAATGAGCAGTTCTTC. Translated, it gives CASSLISGNEQFF.

This clonotype was detected ten times or more. The J gene is TRBJ1-2, the V gene TRBV20-1; D is undetermined. Germline CDR1 and CDR2: DFQATT and SNEGSKA (reference sequence). This CDR3 is built from 14 residues. V lost 5 bases and J lost 6, with 19 bases in between. The CDR3 spells CSALDFLTINGYTF. The CDR3 DNA reads TGCAGTGCTTTGGACTTTCTAACAATCAATGGCTACACCTTC.

This clonotype occurred many times. CDR3 loop: CSAKRQNTEAFF. CDR3 bases: TGCAGTGCTAAACGGCAGAACACTGAAGCTTTCTTT. The J gene is TRBJ1-1, the V gene TRBV20-1; D is unresolved. Germline V CDR1 and CDR2: DFQATT, SNEGSKA (reference sequence). This CDR3 comprises 12 residues. The V end lost 4 bases, the J end lost 1 base, and 7 bases lay between the germline ends.

This clonotype was counted at least ten times. The rearrangement links TRBV28 to TRBJ1-5; no reliable D call. Trimming removed 1 base at V and 4 bases at J, with 14 bases between. The CDR3 is made up of 16 amino acids. Germline CDR1 is MDHEN and CDR2 is SYDVKM. The DNA for the CDR3 is TGTGCCAGCAGTTTATTACCGGCAAACCGGAATCAGCCCCAGCATTTT. Residues: CASSLLPANRNQPQHF. The entire variable domain, with the rest obtained from reference TRBV28 and TRBJ1-5, is as follows: DVKVTQSSRYLVKRTGEKVFLECVQDMDHENMFWYRQDPGLGLRLIYFSYDVKMKEKGDIPEGYSVSREKKERFSLILESASTNQTSMYLCASSLLPANRNQPQHFGDGTRLSIL.

Many counts were recorded for this clonotype. This chain joins TRBV20-1 and TRBJ1-1, with D unresolved. Per germline, CDR1 DFQATT and CDR2 SNEGSKA (reference sequence). V lost 3 bases and J 0 bases, leaving 8 bases between the germline ends. This CDR3 has 13 residues. In nucleotides, the CDR3 is TGCAGTGCTAGTGTCACAATGAACACTGAAGCTTTCTTT. Translating it yields CSASVTMNTEAFF.

There are many counts of this clonotype. V is TRBV12-3 or TRBV12-4 and J is TRBJ2-2; D is unresolved. V was trimmed by 3 bases and J by 4 bases, leaving 9 bases between them. The CDR3 has 14 residues. CDR3 DNA: TGTGCCAGCAGTTTTAGCAGCCCCACCGGGGAGCTGTTTTTT. It specifies CASSFSSPTGELFF.

This clonotype was detected many times. The rearrangement links TRBV3-1 to TRBJ1-2; D remains unclear. Trimming removed 2 bases at V and 4 bases at J, with 11 bases between. The CDR3 has 14 amino acids. The V gene's germline CDR1 is LGHDT and CDR2 YNNKEL (reference sequence). The CDR3 sequence: CASSQSSGIYGYTF. The CDR3 DNA sequence: TGTGCCAGCAGCCAATCTTCGGGAATCTATGGCTACACCTTC. Complete variable domain (other parts from reference TRBV3-1 and TRBJ1-2): DTAVSQTPKYLVTQMGNDKSIKCEQNLGHDTMYWYKQDSKKFLKIMFSYNNKELIINETVPNRFSPKSPDKAHLNLHINSLELGDSAVYFCASSQSSGIYGYTFGSGTRLTVV.

This clonotype showed up many times. J is TRBJ2-1 and V is TRBV19; no firm D call. The CDR3 loop spans 12 amino acids. From germline, CDR1 is LNHDA and CDR2 SQIVND (reference sequence). With 5 bases removed from V and 5 bases from J, the gap between germline ends came to 7 bases. The CDR3 DNA is TGTGCCAGTAGTGTTGCCAACAATGAGCAGTTCTTC. This codes for CASSVANNEQFF.

The sample holds many counts of this clonotype. The V gene is TRBV11-1, the J gene TRBJ2-2, with 10 bases fitting TRBD2. V was clipped by 3 bases and J by 6 bases; unmatched bases: 4. This CDR3 contains 15 residues. Germline V gene lookup returns CDR1 SGHAT and CDR2 FQDESV (reference sequence). The CDR3 spells CASSFVAGGSGELFF. Here the CDR3 DNA reads TGTGCCAGCAGCTTCGTAGCGGGAGGATCCGGGGAGCTGTTTTTT.

The chain is built from TRBV18 and TRBJ2-7, with TRBD2 matching 10 bases. The CDR3 sequence is 15 residues long. Unmatched junction bases numbered 6, after V lost 2 bases and J lost 5 bases. The germline gives CDR1 KGHSH, CDR2 LQKENI. This CDR3 reads CASSPTSGAFDEQYF. The CDR3 DNA reads as TGTGCCAGCTCACCAACTAGCGGGGCCTTCGACGAGCAGTACTTC. The full variable domain, rest sourced from reference TRBV18 and TRBJ2-7, is NAGVMQNPRHLVRRRGQEARLRCSPMKGHSHVYWYRQLPEEGLKFMVYLQKENIIDESGMPKERFSAEFPKEGPSILRIQQVVRGDSAAYFCASSPTSGAFDEQYFGPGTRLTVT.

There are a few counts of this clonotype. V and J are TRBV5-1 and TRBJ2-3, with D tentatively TRBD1 (6 bases). V gave up 5 bases and J gave up 1 base, with 11 bases separating them. The length of the CDR3 is 14 residues. Per germline, CDR1 SGHRS and CDR2 YFSETQ. The CDR3 DNA reads as TGCGCCAGCAGTTGGGGGCCCGGCACAGATACGCAGTATTTT. Amino acids: CASSWGPGTDTQYF.

At least ten counts were recorded for this clonotype. The chain couples TRBV6-5 to TRBJ2-5, with TRBD2 as a possible D gene (5 bases). This CDR3 is 17 amino acids long. V lost 0 bases, J lost 1 base, and 15 bases lay in between. The germline V gene has CDR1 MNHEY and CDR2 SVGAGI. CDR3 nucleotide sequence: TGTGCCAGCAGTTACTCTAAAGGACGGGGAATCCAAGAGACCCAGTACTTC. Protein product: CASSYSKGRGIQETQYF.

This clonotype was recorded at least ten times. This sequence joins TRBV28 and TRBJ1-5, with TRBD1 matching over 8 bases. The CDR3 totals 16 residues. V gave up 5 bases and J gave up 2 bases; unmatched junction bases: 8. Germline CDR1 reads MDHEN; CDR2 reads SYDVKM. The CDR3 DNA reads as TGTGCCAGCAGTCTAAGGACAGGGAAAGGCAATCAGCCCCAGCATTTT. Amino acid sequence: CASSLRTGKGNQPQHF.

This clonotype was picked up many times. The V call is TRBV28, the J call TRBJ2-1; TRBD2 matches at 15 bases. The germline V gene encodes CDR1 MDHEN and CDR2 SYDVKM. CDR3 length: 18 amino acids. V lost 6 bases to trimming and J lost 0 bases; unmatched junction nucleotides: 6. The chain's CDR3 is CASSQGLAGGSSYNEQFF. As DNA, the CDR3 is TGTGCCAGCAGCCAGGGACTAGCGGGGGGAAGCTCCTACAATGAGCAGTTCTTC.

This clonotype was observed at least ten times. This chain links TRBV19 with TRBJ1-5; D call uncertain. This CDR3 contains 13 residues. V dropped 3 bases and J dropped 4 bases, with 7 bases sitting between them. From germline, CDR1 is LNHDA and CDR2 SQIVND (reference sequence). CDR3 sequence: CASSIDPNQPQHF. CDR3 DNA sequence: TGTGCCAGTAGTATCGATCCGAATCAGCCCCAGCATTTT.

This clonotype was observed at least ten times. The chain carries TRBV28 and TRBJ2-5; no reliable D call. Trimming shortened V by 2 bases and J by 2 bases, and 9 bases separated the two germline ends. The CDR3 runs 14 residues. Germline assignment: CDR1 MDHEN and CDR2 SYDVKM. This chain's CDR3 is CASSLLSDQETQYF. The CDR3 DNA sequence: TGTGCCAGCAGTTTACTGAGCGATCAAGAGACCCAGTACTTC. The variable domain in full, completed from reference TRBV28 and TRBJ2-5, reads DVKVTQSSRYLVKRTGEKVFLECVQDMDHENMFWYRQDPGLGLRLIYFSYDVKMKEKGDIPEGYSVSREKKERFSLILESASTNQTSMYLCASSLLSDQETQYFGPGTRLLVL.

This chain links TRBV28 with TRBJ1-5; 11 bases align to TRBD1. The CDR3 sequence is 18 residues long. CDR1 and CDR2 from the germline V gene are MDHEN and SYDVKM. The junction had 9 bases not matched to a gene; V was cut back by 5 bases and J by 0 bases. CDR3: CASSLGTGGSYSNQPQHF. The CDR3 DNA follows: TGTGCCAGCAGTCTAGGGACAGGGGGTTCTTATAGCAATCAGCCCCAGCATTTT.

Notes on this clonotype: A much bigger clone sits one base away, suggesting this may be a read error. V is TRBV2 and J is TRBJ2-1; no clear D gene. This CDR3 is 15 amino acids long. Between the trimmed V and J ends, which lost 6 bases and 3 bases, there was a span of 15 bases. Germline CDR1 and CDR2: SNHLY and FYNNEI. CDR3 nucleotide sequence: TGTGCCAGCAGGGGGTTTGCGGCAGACTACAATGAGCAGTTCTTC. This gives the protein CASRGFAADYNEQFF.

This clonotype came up many times. The chain carries TRBV6-1 and TRBJ1-1; D might be TRBD1 (5 bases). The CDR3 is 15 amino acids. Germline assignment: CDR1 MNHNS and CDR2 SASEGT. V shed 2 bases and J shed 2 bases, with 12 bases lying between them. The CDR3 DNA reads TGTGCCAGCAGTGAAATGGGACTGCTAAACACTGAAGCTTTCTTT. It specifies CASSEMGLLNTEAFF.